One T cell receptor (beta chain) is described in this entry. This clone was counted many times. There is no known antigen for this receptor. Base qualities are missing; no much larger clone stands one base away. Libraries were built with PCR. TCRdb records Illumina HiSeq 4000 as the sequencer. High-throughput sequencing was used to profile the TCR beta-chain CDR3 region of every patient. As for how the authors treated the data: The researchers built a classifier to tell apart papillary thyroid cancer patients with distant metastasis, based on CDR3 differences among clinicopathological groups. To measure repertoire diversity the researchers used the Shannon index, while the Morisita-Horn index served to gauge how similar the tumor and blood repertoires were. TCRdb handled the public reads itself, with Q25 trimming in fastp and clone calling in MiXCR, and kept productive beta chains. The V and J calls and clone size come from TCRdb's table, not from the authors' own analysis. The sample records around 26,000 clones, about 20% of which are singletons. The leading ten clones occupy around 4.4% of the sample.

V drops 2 bases and J drops 7 bases, leaving 11 bases in between. The germline V gene (reference sequence) provides CDR1 SEHNR and CDR2 FQNEAQ. CDR3 length: 14 amino acids, cysteine to phenylalanine. Only the CDR3 portion is preserved as DNA: 42 bases, with reading frame beginning at the first base. None of the patients had been given any treatment before thyroid surgery. Using T-cell receptor beta sequencing, the researchers looked back retrospectively at clinical samples from patients, gathered between about 2011 and 2019. These data belong to a study of metastatic and nonmetastatic thyroid tumors (TCRdb year 2020). Study-level background: For patients with malignant and with benign thyroid disease, the researchers compared repertoires between peripheral blood samples and tumor or nodule tissue samples.

Points the paper makes about the study in general: In both blood and tumor samples, TCR beta diversity was reported to be significantly higher in malignant tumors than in benign nodules.

Specimen: adjacent normal tissue. The clonotype originates from a female donor with papillary thyroid cancer or a benign thyroid nodule (not recorded which). Some clones in this sample may be carry-over from other donors' samples. The sequence is built from TRBV7-9 and TRBJ2-2; the D gene is possibly TRBD1 or TRBD2, with 5 bases matching each. CDR3 loop: CASSLQGRDGELFF. In nucleotides, the sequence is TGTGCCAGCAGCTTACAGGGCCGGGACGGGGAGCTGTTTTTT.